Reported below is one TCR beta chain. Sequenced by immunoSEQ multiplex PCR; TCRdb stores in-frame clones only, minus some. The table has under 40,000 clones, about 92% seen once. These data belong to a study of T cell changes during pregnancy in multiple sclerosis. The CDR3 is 17 residues long. Germline V gene lookup returns CDR1 SNHLY and CDR2 FYNNEI. V was clipped by 7 bases and J by 1 base, with 23 bases between them. Specimen: CD8+ T cells from peripheral blood mononuclear cells, collected in the third trimester of pregnancy. This TCR derives from a female donor with multiple sclerosis, enrolled in a pregnancy study. The genes are TRBV2 and TRBJ2-7, with D possibly being TRBD2 (5 bases). CDR3 bases: TGTGCCAGCACGGCTGCGACTACTCAACATTCATCCTACGAGCAGTACTTC. It codes for CASTAATTQHSSYEQYF.